This TCR beta chain was sequenced for a study of Ad26.COV2.S vaccination and SARS-CoV-2 variants. Study at large: Intramuscularly, Ad26.COV2.S was given either once or twice, 56 days apart. Findings and caveats of the study: Recipients given vaccine exceeded placebo recipients in spike-specific TCR breadth.

Trimming left V 7 bases short and J 0 bases short, with 12 bases between. This CDR3 contains 14 residues. Germline V gives CDR1 KGHDR, CDR2 SFDVKD. Treatment defined: around 19 received Ad26.COV2.S at low or high dose, single or two shots; about five received placebo; per-sample allocation not given. Sampling took place 63 days after the first vaccine or placebo injection. Clones were read by immunoSEQ multiplex PCR, and TCRdb kept only the in-frame ones, dropping some. The sample comprises 200,000 to 250,000 clones, approximately 88% of which are singletons, and roughly a tenth rests with the top ten. Regarding this clone: Antigen specificity is unknown.

This TCR derives from a person aged 18-65 years who received the Ad26.COV2.S COVID-19 vaccine or a placebo. The chain carries TRBV24-1 and TRBJ2-7, with D maybe TRBD1 (6 bases). Sequencing was performed on peripheral blood, taken in a trial of Ad26.COV2.S vaccine versus placebo. The CDR3 here is CATSRGGSSYEQYF. In DNA, the CDR3 is TGTGCCACCAGCAGAGGGGGAAGCTCCTACGAGCAGTACTTC.